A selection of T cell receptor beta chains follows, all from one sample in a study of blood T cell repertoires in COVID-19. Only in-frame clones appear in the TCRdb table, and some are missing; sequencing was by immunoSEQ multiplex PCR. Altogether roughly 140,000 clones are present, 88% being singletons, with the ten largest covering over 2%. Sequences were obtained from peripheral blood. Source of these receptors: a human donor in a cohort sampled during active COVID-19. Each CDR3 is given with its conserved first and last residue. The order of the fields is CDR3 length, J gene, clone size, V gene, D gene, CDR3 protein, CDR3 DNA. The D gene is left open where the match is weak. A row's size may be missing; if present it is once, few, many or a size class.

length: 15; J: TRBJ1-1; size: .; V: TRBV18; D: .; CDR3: CASSGEGRRSTEAFF; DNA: TGTGCCAGCTCAGGGGAGGGCAGAAGAAGCACTGAAGCTTTCTTT
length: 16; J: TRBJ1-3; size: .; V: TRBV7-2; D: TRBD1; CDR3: CASSLDGRGPGNTIYF; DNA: TGTGCCAGCAGCTTAGATGGCAGGGGGCCTGGAAACACCATATATTTT
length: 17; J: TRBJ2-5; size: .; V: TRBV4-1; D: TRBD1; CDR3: CASSVRPTGDHFETQYF; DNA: TGCGCCAGCAGCGTCCGGCCGACAGGGGACCATTTCGAGACCCAGTACTTC
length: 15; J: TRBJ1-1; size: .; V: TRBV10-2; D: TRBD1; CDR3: CASSAGQGASTEAFF; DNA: TGCGCCAGCAGCGCAGGACAGGGGGCGAGCACTGAAGCTTTCTTT
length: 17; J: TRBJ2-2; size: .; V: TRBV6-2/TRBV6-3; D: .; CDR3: CASSLLRQSGDTGELFF; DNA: TGTGCCAGCAGTTTACTCCGACAGTCGGGAGACACCGGGGAGCTGTTTTTT
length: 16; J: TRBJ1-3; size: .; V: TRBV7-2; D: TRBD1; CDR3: CASSSGTVNSGNTIYF; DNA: TGTGCCAGCAGCTCAGGGACAGTAAATTCTGGAAACACCATATATTTT
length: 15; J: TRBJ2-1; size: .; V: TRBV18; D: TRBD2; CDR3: CASSPSGLASNEQFF; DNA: TGTGCCAGCTCACCCTCGGGACTAGCCTCCAATGAGCAGTTCTTC
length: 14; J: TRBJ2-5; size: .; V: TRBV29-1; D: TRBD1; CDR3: CSVSTTGAKETQYF; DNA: TGCAGCGTCTCGACGACAGGGGCGAAGGAGACCCAGTACTTC
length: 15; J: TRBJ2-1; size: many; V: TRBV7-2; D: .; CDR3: CASSSSLGDYNEQFF; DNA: TGTGCCAGCAGCTCATCTCTGGGCGACTACAATGAGCAGTTCTTC
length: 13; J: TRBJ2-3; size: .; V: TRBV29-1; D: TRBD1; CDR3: CSGGQGASDTQYF; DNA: TGCAGCGGCGGACAGGGGGCCTCAGATACGCAGTATTTT
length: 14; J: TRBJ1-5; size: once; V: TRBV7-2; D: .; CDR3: CASSFGLSGQPQHF; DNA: TGTGCCAGCAGCTTCGGACTATCGGGTCAGCCCCAGCATTTT
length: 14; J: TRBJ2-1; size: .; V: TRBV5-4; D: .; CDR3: CASSFMAGPNEQFF; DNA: TGTGCCAGCAGCTTCATGGCGGGACCGAATGAGCAGTTCTTC